The clone carrying this TCR beta chain has a count of ten or more. TCRdb reanalysed the RT-PCR reads using MiXCR and keeps one entry per CDR3 protein. The table records about 540,000 distinct CDR3 sequences, under 30% of them present only once. The source of the sample is a study of response to subunit inactivated influenza vaccine. The length of the CDR3 is 14 residues. In germline, CDR1 is SGHRS, CDR2 YFSETQ. Trimming cost V 3 bases and J 8 bases, with 17 bases left between them. These data are also associated with another study on T cells expressing NK-cell markers. That source adds: UMIs were included in TCR beta cDNA generated by 5'RACE template switching. The eight sequenced donors comprised seven who were HCMV-seropositive and one who was seronegative. The CD3+CD56-NKG2C+ fraction of a few donors was likewise dominated by these clonotypes.

The chain carries TRBV5-1 and TRBJ1-2; TRBD1 is a possible D gene (6 bases). This specimen was CD4+ T cells sorted from PBMCs, taken 12 days after vaccination. This TCR was recovered from a man aged 45-65 years who received an inactivated influenza vaccine. CDR3 coding DNA: TGCGCCAGCAGCTGGGACATCAGTAGAGTCGGCTACACCTTC. Encoded protein: CASSWDISRVGYTF. Drawing the rest from reference TRBV5-1 and TRBJ1-2, the complete variable domain is KAGVTQTPRYLIKTRGQQVTLSCSPISGHRSVSWYQQTPGQGLQFLFEYFSETQRNKGNFPGRFSGRQFSNSRSEMNVSTLELGDSALYLCASSWDISRVGYTFGSGTRLTVV.